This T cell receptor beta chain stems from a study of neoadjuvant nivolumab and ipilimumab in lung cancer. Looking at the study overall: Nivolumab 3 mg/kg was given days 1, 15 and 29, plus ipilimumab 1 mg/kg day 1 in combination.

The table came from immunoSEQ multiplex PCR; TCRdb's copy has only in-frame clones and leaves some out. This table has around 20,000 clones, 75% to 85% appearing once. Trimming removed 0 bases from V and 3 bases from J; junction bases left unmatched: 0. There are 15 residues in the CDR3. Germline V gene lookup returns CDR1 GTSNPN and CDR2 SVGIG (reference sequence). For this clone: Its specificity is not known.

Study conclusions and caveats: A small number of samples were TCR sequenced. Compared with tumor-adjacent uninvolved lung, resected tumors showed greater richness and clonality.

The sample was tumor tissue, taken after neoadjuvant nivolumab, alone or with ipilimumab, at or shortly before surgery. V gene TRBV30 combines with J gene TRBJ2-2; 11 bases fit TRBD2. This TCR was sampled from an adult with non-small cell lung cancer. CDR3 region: CAWSVLAGDTGELFF. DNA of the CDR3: TGTGCCTGGAGTGTACTAGCGGGAGACACCGGGGAGCTGTTTTTT.